This passage covers 18 T cell receptor beta chains from one sample sequenced in a study of blood T cells in healthy people across ages. Using a J-beta primer mix together with a sample-barcoded 5' primer, a second PCR was run for about 6 to 11 cycles. Via MiXCR, TCRdb re-called the 5' RACE reads, giving one row per CDR3 protein. The sample shows hundreds of thousands of distinct CDR3 sequences, around 43% of them seen only once. The material sequenced was blood. Receptor source: a man in his sixties in good health.

Only a few counts were recorded for this clonotype. The chain is built from TRBV6-1 and TRBJ2-4; TRBD2 aligns across 8 bases. The better agreement between TRBJ2-7 and the DNA end casts doubt on the J call. Germline V gene lookup returns CDR1 MNHNS and CDR2 SASEGT. The CDR3 is 14 residues long. The CDR3 sequence: CASSGGLVPSEQYF. The CDR3 DNA follows: TGTGCCAGCAGTGGGGGACTAGTCCCATCCGAGCAGTACTTC.

The CDR3 protein is CASTQGGGGATNEQFF. Here the CDR3 DNA reads TGTGCCAGCACCCAAGGGGGCGGGGGGGCGACTAATGAGCAGTTCTTC. The rearrangement joins TRBV7-2 to TRBJ2-1; 9 bases fit TRBD2. The trim removed 7 bases at V and 7 bases at J, leaving 14 bases unmatched. The CDR3 has 16 residues. CDR1 and CDR2 (germline): SGHTA, FQGNSA.

This chain connects TRBV6-1 to TRBJ2-7; D tentatively fits TRBD1 or TRBD2 (6 bases each). Trimming took off 3 bases at V and 3 bases at J, with 15 bases between the two ends. This CDR3 has 15 residues. Germline CDR1 reads MNHNS; CDR2 reads SASEGT. This CDR3 reads CASSDRVGGFYEQYF. CDR3 in DNA: TGTGCCAGCAGTGACCGCGTAGGGGGGTTCTACGAGCAGTACTTC.

The chain has TRBV27 and TRBJ2-7, with a weak D call TRBD2 (7 bases). V was shortened by 0 bases and J by 5 bases, with 11 bases between the two germline ends. There are 14 residues in the CDR3. In germline, CDR1 is MNHEY, CDR2 SMNVEV (reference sequence). CDR3 amino acids: CASSLSRGAHEQYF. CDR3 nucleotide sequence: TGTGCCAGCAGTTTATCCCGGGGGGCCCACGAGCAGTACTTC.

The chain employs TRBV6-2 or TRBV6-3 and TRBJ2-7; 7 positions agree with TRBD2. The CDR3 sequence is 16 residues long. Unmatched junction bases numbered 13, after V lost 3 bases and J lost 5 bases. Germline-derived CDR1 and CDR2 are MNHEY and SVGEGT. CDR3 sequence reads: CASSYFREGGINEQYF. The CDR3 region has the DNA TGTGCCAGCAGTTATTTCAGGGAGGGCGGTATCAACGAGCAGTACTTC.

This clonotype was picked up a small number of times. The gene calls are TRBV25-1 and TRBJ2-6; possible D gene TRBD1, 6 bases. CDR3 length: 17 residues. V gave up 2 bases and J gave up 1 base, with 12 bases separating them. The germline V gene has CDR1 MGHDK and CDR2 SYGVNS. CDR3 sequence: CASSERITGSGANVLTF. DNA of the CDR3: TGTGCCAGCAGTGAAAGAATTACAGGGTCTGGGGCCAACGTCCTGACTTTC. The whole variable domain, remainder taken from reference TRBV25-1 and TRBJ2-6, is EADIYQTPRYLVIGTGKKITLECSQTMGHDKMYWYQQDPGMELHLIHYSYGVNSTEKGDLSSESTVSRIRTEHFPLTLESARPSHTSQYLCASSERITGSGANVLTFGAGSRLTVL.

This clonotype has a handful of counts. The CDR3 DNA is TGTGCCAGCAGACCGGACAGCGATTCCCTCGCTACCGGCTACACCTTC. Translation: CASRPDSDSLATGYTF. The chain joins TRBV6-6 to TRBJ1-2; possible D gene TRBD1, 6 bases. CDR3 length equals 16 residues. Germline-derived CDR1 and CDR2 are MNHNY and SVGAGI (reference sequence). With 6 bases removed from V and 8 bases from J, the gap between germline ends came to 25 bases.

The chain couples TRBV12-3 or TRBV12-4 to TRBJ2-5, with 10 positions matching TRBD2. This CDR3 is built from 14 residues. J gave up 11 bases and V 8 bases, and 14 bases lay outside the gene matches. CDR3 coding DNA: TGTGCCAGCTCTAGAGCGGGAGGGCCCGGGGAGCAGTACTTC. Its protein is CASSRAGGPGEQYF.

This clonotype was recorded many times. V usage is TRBV7-9 and J usage is TRBJ2-7; D gene ambiguous. This CDR3 comprises 14 residues. The V gene's germline CDR1 is SEHNR and CDR2 FQNEAQ (reference sequence). The V end was cut by 5 bases, the J end by 2 bases, with 13 bases between. The CDR3 protein is CASSPVLGTYEQYF. The DNA of the CDR3 is TGTGCCAGCAGCCCAGTTTTAGGTACCTACGAGCAGTACTTC.

The chain is built from TRBV20-1 and TRBJ1-2; D call uncertain. In germline, CDR1 is DFQATT, CDR2 SNEGSKA (reference sequence). This CDR3 is 14 amino acids long. The chain's CDR3 is CRPSGTTKNYGYTF. DNA of the CDR3: TGCAGACCGTCGGGAACAACCAAAAACTATGGCTACACCTTC.

Regarding this clonotype: Mismatch with germline at one junction end may stem from a read error. The CDR3 sequence: CATSQDRDYNEQFF. The CDR3 DNA is TGCGCCACCAGCCAAGATCGGGACTACAATGAGCAGTTCTTC. The chain employs TRBV4-3 and TRBJ2-1, with D perhaps matching TRBD2 (5 bases). The germline V gene encodes CDR1 LGHNA and CDR2 YSLEER. The CDR3 runs 14 residues.

This clonotype turned up a few times. This rearrangement joins TRBV20-1 to TRBJ2-5; 9 bases fit TRBD2. The ends lost 6 bases at V and 11 bases at J; junction bases unmatched: 13. Germline CDR1 DFQATT, CDR2 SNEGSKA (reference sequence). CDR3 length: 13 residues. In DNA form, the CDR3 reads TGCAGTGCCCAGCGGGGGGCCTACAATGAGCAGTACTTC. Translation: CSAQRGAYNEQYF.

The sample holds a few counts of this clonotype. CDR3 nucleotides: TGTGCCATCAGTGATATGATTAGCGGGATCACAGATACGCAGTATTTT. It yields the protein CAISDMISGITDTQYF. The rearrangement uses TRBV10-3 and TRBJ2-3, with 8 nucleotides matching TRBD2. Looked up from germline, CDR1 is ENHRY and CDR2 is SYGVKD. The CDR3 contains 16 residues. Trimming cost V 3 bases and J 2 bases; bases outside gene matches: 7.

The sample holds a few counts of this clonotype. The chain carries TRBV5-6 and TRBJ1-5; D unresolved. The CDR3 runs to 14 residues. V was cut by 2 bases and J by 7 bases, with 13 bases left in between. The V gene's germline CDR1 is SGHDT and CDR2 YYEEEE. CDR3 sequence: CASSFLGSTQPQHF. The CDR3 DNA is TGTGCCAGCAGCTTTTTAGGGAGCACGCAGCCCCAGCATTTT.

J is TRBJ2-7 and V is TRBV6-1; D is tentatively TRBD1 or TRBD2 (5 bases each). CDR3 length equals 18 residues. Germline V gene lookup returns CDR1 MNHNS and CDR2 SASEGT. Trimming took off 5 bases at V and 0 bases at J, with 23 bases between the two ends. The CDR3 nucleotides read TGTGCCAGCAGTCCCCGAGGGACCTTTAGACAGAGCTCCTACGAGCAGTACTTC. It is translated as CASSPRGTFRQSSYEQYF.

The sample holds many counts of this clonotype. The chain has TRBV5-6 and TRBJ2-5; D is undetermined. In germline, CDR1 is SGHDT, CDR2 YYEEEE. V gave up 2 bases and J gave up 1 base, with 6 bases separating them. The CDR3 has 13 amino acids. The CDR3, as DNA: TGTGCCAGCAGCTTAAGGGCCCAAGAGACCCAGTACTTC. Translated: CASSLRAQETQYF.

This chain connects TRBV12-3 or TRBV12-4 to TRBJ1-5; D remains ambiguous. V dropped 5 bases and J dropped 0 bases, with 11 bases sitting between them. The CDR3 length is 15 residues. The CDR3 here is CASSLSSYSNQPQHF. CDR3 DNA: TGTGCCAGCAGTCTGAGTTCCTATAGCAATCAGCCCCAGCATTTT.

The table lists this clonotype with a few counts. The genes are TRBV2 and TRBJ2-7, with D perhaps assigned TRBD1 or TRBD2 (5 bases each). The V gene's germline CDR1 is SNHLY and CDR2 FYNNEI. The V end was cut by 7 bases, the J end by 3 bases, with 22 bases between. The CDR3 length is 16 residues. The CDR3 coding sequence is TGTGCCAGCAAGTACGGGGCCTCTCTACACAACTACGAGCAGTACTTC. Residues: CASKYGASLHNYEQYF.